The next 23 T cell receptor beta chains were all read from a single sample in a study of post-analysis software for immune sequencing data. For these receptors, no antigen is known. Unique molecular identifiers had been added to the TCR beta cDNA libraries. TCRdb used MiXCR to reprocess the PCR reads, holding one entry per CDR3 protein. The sample holds 500,000 to 600,000 distinct CDR3 sequences, roughly two fifths seen once. Study-wide results and caveats: In patients, four to six TRBV segments were more frequent than in controls, with TRBV5-6, TRBV5-1 and TRBV20-1 among them.

The material sequenced was blood. Receptors were obtained from a girl between 10 and 17 years old with multiple sclerosis.

This clonotype was seen only a few times. This chain connects TRBV4-1 to TRBJ2-1; D is possibly TRBD1 (5 bases). The V gene lost 1 base and the J gene lost 2 bases, with 18 bases spanning the gap. Germline CDR1 is MGHRA and CDR2 is YSYEKL. This CDR3 contains 18 residues. The CDR3 nucleotides are TGCGCCAGCAGCCAAGCCCCCCTGGGCTTAGGGGCCTACAATGAGCAGTTCTTC. It codes for CASSQAPLGLGAYNEQFF.

This clonotype has only one observation. The V call is TRBV7-2, the J call TRBJ2-7, with D perhaps matching TRBD2 (7 bases). V dropped 6 bases and J dropped 9 bases, with 21 bases sitting between them. Per the germline V gene, CDR1 is SGHTA and CDR2 is FQGNSA. This CDR3 region has 14 residues. The CDR3 region has the DNA TGTGCCAGCAGTCTCACCCAGGGGACTATAGGGCAGTACTTC. Its translation is CASSLTQGTIGQYF.

This clonotype was counted only a few times. The V call is TRBV4-1, the J call TRBJ2-1, with D perhaps given as TRBD1 or TRBD2 (5 bases each). The CDR3 is 17 residues long. Germline V gene lookup returns CDR1 MGHRA and CDR2 YSYEKL. Trimming pared 0 bases from V and 2 bases from J, leaving 14 bases between. CDR3 nucleotides: TGCGCCAGCAGCCAAGAGGCCCCAGGGACCCCCTACAATGAGCAGTTCTTC. Protein: CASSQEAPGTPYNEQFF.

The J gene is TRBJ2-1, the V gene TRBV27, with D tentatively TRBD2 (5 bases). Germline lookup yields CDR1 MNHEY and CDR2 SMNVEV (reference sequence). The CDR3 has 15 residues. Trimming removed 5 bases at V and 3 bases at J, with 14 bases between. The CDR3 DNA reads TGTGCCAGCAGTCGGGGTCCCGGGGTCTACAATGAGCAGTTCTTC. As protein: CASSRGPGVYNEQFF.

This clonotype was observed a few times. A junction boundary mismatches the germline segment, possibly from a read error. The rearrangement uses TRBV7-9 and TRBJ2-4, with 9 bases identical to TRBD2. The tail of the sequence fits TRBJ2-5 better, so the J call may be wrong. The germline CDR1 and CDR2 sequences are SEHNR and FQNEAQ (reference sequence). This CDR3 comprises 14 residues. The CDR3 nucleotides read TGTGCCAGCAGTTTAGCGGGAGTTGAAGAGACCCAGTACTTC. Amino acids: CASSLAGVEETQYF.

The chain joins TRBV2 to TRBJ2-3; 11 nucleotides agree with TRBD2. With 4 bases clipped from V and 4 bases from J, the junction kept 7 bases outside the gene matches. CDR1 and CDR2 (germline): SNHLY, FYNNEI. CDR3 length: 16 amino acids. DNA of the CDR3: TGTGCCAGCAGTGGGCCACTAGCGGGAGTTCCAGATACGCAGTATTTT. Translating it yields CASSGPLAGVPDTQYF.

The rearrangement uses TRBV20-1 and TRBJ2-1; TRBD2 is a possible D gene (9 bases). The CDR3 runs to 15 residues. Trimming stripped 6 bases from V and 9 bases from J, with 24 bases between. Germline values: CDR1 DFQATT, CDR2 SNEGSKA (reference sequence). This chain's CDR3 is CSASDRGLANGEQFF. CDR3 in DNA: TGCAGTGCCTCTGACAGGGGACTAGCAAACGGTGAGCAGTTCTTC.

This clonotype was counted a few times. The chain combines TRBV4-1 with TRBJ2-3; 11 nucleotides agree with TRBD2. V lost 4 bases and J lost 8; bases outside the gene matches: 14. Per the germline V gene, CDR1 is MGHRA and CDR2 is YSYEKL. CDR3 size: 17 residues. The CDR3 spells CASSPKGLAVMAGTQYF. Here the CDR3 DNA reads TGCGCCAGCAGCCCTAAGGGACTAGCGGTGATGGCGGGTACGCAGTATTTT.

V gene TRBV9 combines with J gene TRBJ2-1; D not resolved. The CDR3 is 14 residues long. Germline CDR1 and CDR2: SGDLS and YYNGEE. Deletions cut 0 bases from V and 7 bases from J, with 11 bases between. The CDR3 DNA is TGTGCCAGCAGCGTAGGCTGGATCAGTAATGAGCAGTTCTTC. It encodes CASSVGWISNEQFF.

This chain joins TRBV5-1 and TRBJ1-2, with unresolved D. Trimming cost V 0 bases and J 6 bases, with 15 bases left between them. CDR3 length: 15 amino acids. CDR1 SGHRS and CDR2 YFSETQ come from the germline V gene. The CDR3 protein is CASSLEATRVDGYTF. In nucleotides, the CDR3 is TGCGCCAGCAGCTTGGAGGCTACAAGAGTGGATGGCTACACCTTC.

The V and J genes are TRBV6-5 and TRBJ1-2; D is perhaps TRBD1 (5 bases). The germline gives CDR1 MNHEY, CDR2 SVGAGI. The length of the CDR3 is 14 residues. Trimming shortened V by 4 bases and J by 0 bases, and 9 bases separated the two germline ends. CDR3 DNA sequence: TGTGCCAGCAGTTTCAGGGCGGCTAACTATGGCTACACCTTC. It codes for CASSFRAANYGYTF.

V usage is TRBV7-9 and J usage is TRBJ2-7; possible D gene TRBD1, 6 bases. V lost 5 bases, J lost 0 bases, and 14 bases lay in between. There are 15 residues in the CDR3. From germline, CDR1 is SEHNR and CDR2 FQNEAQ (reference sequence). CDR3 coding DNA: TGTGCCAGCAGCCCACGACAGGCAAGCTCCTACGAGCAGTACTTC. Protein sequence: CASSPRQASSYEQYF.

The J gene is TRBJ2-1, the V gene TRBV7-9, with D tentatively TRBD2 (6 bases). V was cut by 3 bases and J by 7 bases, with 16 bases left in between. Germline CDR1 SEHNR, CDR2 FQNEAQ (reference sequence). The CDR3 totals 15 residues. CDR3: CASSFRRESPNEQFF. The DNA of the CDR3 is TGTGCCAGCAGCTTCCGGAGGGAGTCTCCAAATGAGCAGTTCTTC.

This clonotype was counted between two and nine times. The chain links TRBV12-3 or TRBV12-4 to TRBJ1-5; D is uncertain. V lost 8 bases and J 1 base, leaving 6 bases between the germline ends. The CDR3 has 12 residues. CDR3 loop: CASGESNQPQHF. The DNA of the CDR3 is TGTGCCAGCGGGGAGAGCAATCAGCCCCAGCATTTT.

Concerning this clonotype itself: The junction shows a germline mismatch at one end, possibly a read error. This chain uses TRBV20-1 with TRBJ2-7, with 9 bases that match TRBD2. Germline assignment: CDR1 DFQATT and CDR2 SNEGSKA (reference sequence). The CDR3 consists of 15 residues. Here the CDR3 DNA reads TGCAGTGCTAGAGATGGCGGGGGGGTCTCCAACGAGCAGTACTTC. Its translation: CSARDGGGVSNEQYF.

V usage is TRBV5-1 and J usage is TRBJ2-1; 11 nucleotides match TRBD2. CDR1 and CDR2 (germline): SGHRS, YFSETQ. CDR3 size: 14 residues. After removal of 6 bases from V and 6 bases from J, the junction contained 5 bases not matched to a gene. The CDR3 region has the DNA TGCGCCAGCACCTTAGCGGGGGGGTTCAATGAGCAGTTCTTC. Protein sequence: CASTLAGGFNEQFF.

The chain links TRBV4-1 to TRBJ2-3, with 8 nucleotides matching TRBD2. V shed 5 bases and J 2 bases; nucleotides not matched to a gene: 15. The CDR3 totals 18 residues. The V gene's germline CDR1 is MGHRA and CDR2 YSYEKL. CDR3 region: CASSEWVAAGGSTDTQYF. CDR3 nucleotides: TGCGCCAGCAGCGAGTGGGTAGCGGCGGGGGGTTCCACAGATACGCAGTATTTT.

This clonotype was recorded a few times. The V and J genes are TRBV29-1 and TRBJ2-1; D gene unclear. CDR1 and CDR2 (germline): SQVTM, ANQGSEA. With 6 bases removed from V and 9 bases from J, the gap between germline ends came to 9 bases. The CDR3 runs to 10 residues. CDR3 in DNA: TGCAGCGTGGGGAAGAGTGAGCAGTTCTTC. Its protein is CSVGKSEQFF.

The CDR3 DNA follows: TGTGCCAGCAGCTACGGGACAGTCACTGAAGCTTTCTTT. Protein: CASSYGTVTEAFF. This sequence joins TRBV12-3 or TRBV12-4 and TRBJ1-1; 7 nucleotides agree with TRBD1. V trimming: 6 bases; J trimming: 4 bases; junction bases outside the gene matches: 5. The CDR3 contains 13 residues.

This rearrangement joins TRBV20-1 to TRBJ1-6; D gene ambiguous. Germline CDR1 DFQATT, CDR2 SNEGSKA (reference sequence). The germline V and J ends were trimmed by 1 base and 0 bases, with 7 bases remaining between them. The CDR3 spans 15 residues. The CDR3 DNA follows: TGCAGTGCTAGAGTGGGTAGCTCCTATAATTCACCCCTCCACTTT. It yields the protein CSARVGSSYNSPLHF.

The rearrangement joins TRBV6-6 to TRBJ2-7, with no clear D. The germline V gene has CDR1 MNHNY and CDR2 SVGAGI (reference sequence). This CDR3 region has 15 residues. The V gene lost 5 bases and the J gene lost 2 bases, with 16 bases spanning the gap. CDR3 protein: CASSAPGIWAYEQYF. DNA of the CDR3: TGTGCCAGCAGTGCCCCGGGTATTTGGGCCTACGAGCAGTACTTC.

In the case of this clonotype: A junction boundary mismatches the germline segment, possibly from a read error. The chain uses TRBV7-2 and TRBJ2-1; D call uncertain. Germline V gene sequence: CDR1 SGHTA, CDR2 FQGNSA. The CDR3 extends over 13 amino acids. CDR3 bases: TGTGCCATCAGCTTACCCGGTCCCAATGAGCAGTTCTTC. Protein product: CAISLPGPNEQFF.

This clonotype was detected a few times. This chain connects TRBV27 to TRBJ1-2, with D perhaps TRBD1 (6 bases). Trimming removed 4 bases at V and 4 bases at J, with 10 bases between. The CDR3 runs to 13 residues. Germline-derived CDR1 and CDR2 are MNHEY and SMNVEV (reference sequence). The CDR3 region is CASSSGHFYGYTF. Written as DNA, the CDR3 is TGTGCCAGCAGTTCGGGACACTTCTATGGCTACACCTTC.